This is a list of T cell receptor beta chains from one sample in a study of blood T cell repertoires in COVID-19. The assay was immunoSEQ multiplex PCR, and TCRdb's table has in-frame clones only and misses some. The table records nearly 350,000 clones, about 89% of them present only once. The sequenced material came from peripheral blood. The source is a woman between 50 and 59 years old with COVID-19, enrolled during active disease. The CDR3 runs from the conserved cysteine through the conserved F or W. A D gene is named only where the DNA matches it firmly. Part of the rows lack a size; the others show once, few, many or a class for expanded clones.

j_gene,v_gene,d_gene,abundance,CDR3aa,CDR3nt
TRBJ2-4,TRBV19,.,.,CASSIAVIAKNIQYF,TGTGCCAGTAGTATTGCAGTTATAGCCAAAAACATTCAGTACTTC
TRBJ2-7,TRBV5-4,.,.,CASSLWAGSSYEQYF,TGTGCCAGCAGCTTGTGGGCGGGGAGTAGCTACGAGCAGTACTTC
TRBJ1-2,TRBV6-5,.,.,CASTRGLNYGYTF,TGTGCCAGCACTCGGGGGTTGAACTATGGCTACACCTTC
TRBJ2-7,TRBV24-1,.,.,CATSVGGSADYEQYF,TGTGCCACCAGTGTAGGTGGCAGCGCCGACTACGAGCAGTACTTC
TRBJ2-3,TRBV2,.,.,CANQRGTGTDTQYF,TGTGCCAACCAACGGGGTACGGGCACAGATACGCAGTATTTT
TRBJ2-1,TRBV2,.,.,CASSEAKGVDEQFF,TGTGCCAGCAGTGAAGCAAAAGGGGTCGATGAGCAGTTCTTC
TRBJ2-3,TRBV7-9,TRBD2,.,CASSLDLAGQYF,TGTGCCAGCAGCTTAGACTTAGCGGGGCAGTATTTT
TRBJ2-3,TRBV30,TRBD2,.,CAWSRLAGVTDTQYF,TGTGCCTGGAGCCGACTAGCGGGAGTCACAGATACGCAGTATTTT
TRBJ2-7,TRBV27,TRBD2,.,CASSLGRNYEQYF,TGTGCCAGCAGTCTCGGGAGGAACTACGAGCAGTACTTC
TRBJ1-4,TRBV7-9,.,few,CASSPQQVAAEKLFF,TGTGCCAGCAGCCCACAACAGGTCGCGGCCGAAAAACTGTTTTTT
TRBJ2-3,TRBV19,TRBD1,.,CASTPGLGQGRTDTQYF,TGTGCCAGTACCCCGGGATTGGGACAGGGAAGGACAGATACGCAGTATTTT
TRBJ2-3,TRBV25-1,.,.,CASSNPGTSADTQYF,TGTGCCAGCAGTAACCCTGGGACATCGGCAGATACGCAGTATTTT
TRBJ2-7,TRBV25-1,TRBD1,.,CASSEGSFYRGSPYEQYF,TGTGCCAGCAGTGAAGGTTCTTTTTACAGGGGTTCACCCTACGAGCAGTACTTC
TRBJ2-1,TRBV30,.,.,CAWSVGGAGDNEQFF,TGTGCCTGGAGTGTAGGGGGGGCAGGAGACAATGAGCAGTTCTTC
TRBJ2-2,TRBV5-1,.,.,CASSLSYTGELFF,TGCGCCAGCAGTCTTAGTTACACCGGGGAGCTGTTTTTT
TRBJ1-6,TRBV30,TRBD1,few,CARGQGYNSPLHF,TGTGCCCGAGGACAGGGCTATAATTCACCCCTCCACTTT
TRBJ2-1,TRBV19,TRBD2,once,CASSILAGPFNEQFF,TGTGCCAGTAGTATCCTAGCGGGACCGTTCAATGAGCAGTTCTTC
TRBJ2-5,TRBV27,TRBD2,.,CASSLGSSGRAIVRQETQYF,TGTGCCAGCAGTTTAGGGTCTAGCGGGAGGGCAATCGTTCGCCAAGAGACCCAGTACTTC
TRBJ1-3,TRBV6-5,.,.,CASLWTSGRDTIYF,TGTGCCAGCCTTTGGACATCCGGGCGTGACACCATATATTTT
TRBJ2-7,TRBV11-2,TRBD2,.,CASSLDRGDGSSYEQYF,TGTGCCAGCAGCTTAGATCGGGGGGACGGATCCTCCTACGAGCAGTACTTC
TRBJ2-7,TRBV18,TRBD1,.,CASSQSQGAGYEQYF,TGTGCCAGCTCCCAAAGCCAGGGGGCGGGGTACGAGCAGTACTTC
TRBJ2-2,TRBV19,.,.,CASSSGVAGRAGELFF,TGTGCCAGTAGTTCCGGCGTTGCTGGGAGAGCCGGGGAGCTGTTTTTT
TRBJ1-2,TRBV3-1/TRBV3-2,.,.,CASSTNHQGYGYTF,TGTGCCAGCAGCACCAACCACCAGGGATATGGCTACACCTTC
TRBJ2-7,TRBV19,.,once,CASSPARGRGMNEQYF,TGTGCCAGTAGTCCCGCAAGGGGGCGGGGAATGAACGAGCAGTACTTC
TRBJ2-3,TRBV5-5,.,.,CASSLGRTVYTDTQYF,TGTGCCAGCAGCTTGGGCCGGACAGTATACACAGATACGCAGTATTTT
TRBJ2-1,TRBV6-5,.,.,CASRLSGTFYNEQFF,TGTGCCAGCAGGCTCTCCGGGACATTCTACAATGAGCAGTTCTTC
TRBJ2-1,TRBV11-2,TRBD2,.,CASSLDRGGGQFF,TGTGCCAGCAGCTTAGATAGGGGCGGGGGGCAGTTCTTC
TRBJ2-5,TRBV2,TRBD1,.,CASSGDSLQETQYF,TGTGCCAGCAGCGGGGACAGCCTCCAAGAGACCCAGTACTTC
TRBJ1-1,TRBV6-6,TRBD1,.,CASSPGQGFTEAFF,TGTGCCAGCAGCCCCGGACAGGGGTTCACTGAAGCTTTCTTT
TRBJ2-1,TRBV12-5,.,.,CASGLVVSPYGTYNEQFF,TGTGCTAGTGGTTTAGTAGTTTCCCCGTACGGGACTTACAATGAGCAGTTCTTC
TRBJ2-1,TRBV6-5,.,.,CASSRPRVADNEQFF,TGTGCCAGCAGCCGCCCTCGTGTAGCCGACAATGAGCAGTTCTTC
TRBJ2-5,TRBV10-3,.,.,CAISTGNQKETQYF,TGTGCCATCAGCACCGGGAACCAAAAAGAGACCCAGTACTTC
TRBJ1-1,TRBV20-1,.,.,CSVWSNTEAFF,TGCAGTGTCTGGAGTAACACTGAAGCTTTCTTT
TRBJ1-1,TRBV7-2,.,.,CASRLTMNTEAFF,TGTGCCAGCAGGCTCACTATGAACACTGAAGCTTTCTTT
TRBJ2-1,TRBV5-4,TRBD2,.,CASSLGGGDPYNEQFF,TGTGCCAGCAGCTTGGGGGGAGGGGATCCCTACAATGAGCAGTTCTTC
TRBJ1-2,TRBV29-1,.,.,CSVAAEGGYGYTF,TGCAGCGTTGCCGCGGAGGGAGGGTATGGCTACACCTTC